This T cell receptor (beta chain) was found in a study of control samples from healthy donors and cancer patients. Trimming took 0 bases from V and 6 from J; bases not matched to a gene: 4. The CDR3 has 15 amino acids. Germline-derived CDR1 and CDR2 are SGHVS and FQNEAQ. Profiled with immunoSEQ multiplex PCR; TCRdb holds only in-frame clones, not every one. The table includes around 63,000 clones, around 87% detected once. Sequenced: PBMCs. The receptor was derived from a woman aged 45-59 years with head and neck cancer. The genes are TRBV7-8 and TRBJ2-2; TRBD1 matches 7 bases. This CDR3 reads CASSLAPQGAGELFF. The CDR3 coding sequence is TGTGCCAGCAGCTTAGCTCCCCAGGGGGCCGGGGAGCTGTTTTTT.